These T cell receptor beta chains were read from a single sample in a study of cytomegalovirus exposure and HLA in healthy donors. The table came from immunoSEQ multiplex PCR; TCRdb's copy has only in-frame clones and leaves some out. The data show about 160,000 clones, over 70% seen once. Sample: PBMCs. These receptors came from a man between 45 and 60 years old in good health and CMV-seropositive. Each CDR3 is given with its conserved first and last residue. The order of the fields is J gene, D gene, V gene, clone size, CDR3 protein, CDR3 DNA. D genes are given only for firm matches. Rows may omit the clone size; those that give it use once, few, many or a size class.

j_call: TRBJ1-1
d_call: .
v_call: TRBV4-3
clone_size: .
cdr3_aa: CASSQGVWAGRKPEAFF
cdr3_nt: TGCGCCAGCAGCCAAGGGGTCTGGGCAGGGAGGAAGCCTGAAGCTTTCTTT

j_call: TRBJ1-2
d_call: TRBD1
v_call: TRBV6-5
clone_size: .
cdr3_aa: CASSYGPLAGGNGYTF
cdr3_nt: TGTGCCAGCAGTTATGGCCCCTTGGCAGGGGGTAATGGCTACACCTTC

j_call: TRBJ1-1
d_call: .
v_call: TRBV28
clone_size: few
cdr3_aa: CASSFMGLNTEAFF
cdr3_nt: TGTGCCAGCAGTTTCATGGGCCTAAACACTGAAGCTTTCTTT

j_call: TRBJ1-5
d_call: TRBD1
v_call: TRBV28
clone_size: once
cdr3_aa: CASSSPGTGEGQPQHF
cdr3_nt: TGTGCCAGCAGTTCCCCCGGGACAGGGGAAGGACAGCCCCAGCATTTT

j_call: TRBJ2-7
d_call: TRBD2
v_call: TRBV4-1
clone_size: .
cdr3_aa: CASSQGDYSYEQYF
cdr3_nt: TGCGCCAGCAGCCAAGGGGACTACTCCTACGAGCAGTACTTC

j_call: TRBJ2-3
d_call: .
v_call: TRBV29-1
clone_size: .
cdr3_aa: CSVAPGQSTDTQYF
cdr3_nt: TGCAGCGTTGCCCCCGGACAGAGCACAGATACGCAGTATTTT

j_call: TRBJ2-3
d_call: TRBD1
v_call: TRBV5-1
clone_size: .
cdr3_aa: CASSLAGTGGTDTQYF
cdr3_nt: TGCGCCAGCAGCTTGGCCGGGACAGGGGGAACAGATACGCAGTATTTT

j_call: TRBJ1-1
d_call: .
v_call: TRBV5-6
clone_size: .
cdr3_aa: CASSLAGAGATEAFF
cdr3_nt: TGTGCCAGCAGCTTGGCCGGGGCAGGGGCCACTGAAGCTTTCTTT

j_call: TRBJ2-3
d_call: .
v_call: TRBV7-9
clone_size: .
cdr3_aa: CSSSSSDRPYTDTQYF
cdr3_nt: TGTTCCAGCAGCTCATCCGACAGGCCCTACACAGATACGCAGTATTTT

j_call: TRBJ2-5
d_call: TRBD2
v_call: TRBV5-4
clone_size: .
cdr3_aa: CASSLAGLAERYQETQYF
cdr3_nt: TGTGCCAGCAGCTTGGCGGGACTAGCGGAACGGTACCAAGAGACCCAGTACTTC

j_call: TRBJ1-1
d_call: .
v_call: TRBV4-2
clone_size: .
cdr3_aa: CASSLDSFRALNTEAFF
cdr3_nt: TGTGCCAGCAGCCTCGACTCTTTCAGAGCCCTGAACACTGAAGCTTTCTTT

j_call: TRBJ2-1
d_call: .
v_call: TRBV2
clone_size: .
cdr3_aa: CASSDITSRGPNEQFF
cdr3_nt: TGTGCCAGCAGTGATATTACCAGCCGGGGTCCCAATGAGCAGTTCTTC

j_call: TRBJ1-5
d_call: TRBD1
v_call: TRBV4-1
clone_size: .
cdr3_aa: CASSHWDRGRDQPQHF
cdr3_nt: TGCGCCAGCAGCCATTGGGACAGGGGAAGGGATCAGCCCCAGCATTTT

j_call: TRBJ1-5
d_call: TRBD1
v_call: TRBV18
clone_size: .
cdr3_aa: CASSPGTVQPQHF
cdr3_nt: TGTGCCAGCTCACCCGGGACAGTTCAGCCCCAGCATTTT

j_call: TRBJ1-1
d_call: TRBD1
v_call: TRBV7-2
clone_size: .
cdr3_aa: CASSVVYRGGNTEAFF
cdr3_nt: TGTGCCAGCAGCGTCGTATACAGGGGGGGAAACACTGAAGCTTTCTTT

j_call: TRBJ1-1
d_call: TRBD1
v_call: TRBV19
clone_size: few
cdr3_aa: CASSRRAGGTEAFF
cdr3_nt: TGTGCCAGTAGTAGGAGGGCAGGGGGCACTGAAGCTTTCTTT

j_call: TRBJ2-5
d_call: .
v_call: TRBV21-1
clone_size: .
cdr3_aa: CASSKGGTVEGSGSLETQYF
cdr3_nt: TGTGCCAGCAGCAAAGGGGGGACGGTGGAGGGTAGCGGGTCCTTAGAGACCCAGTACTTC

j_call: TRBJ1-1
d_call: .
v_call: TRBV18
clone_size: .
cdr3_aa: CASSPINGNTEAFF
cdr3_nt: TGTGCCAGCTCACCAATCAACGGGAACACTGAAGCTTTCTTT

j_call: TRBJ2-5
d_call: TRBD2
v_call: TRBV4-1
clone_size: .
cdr3_aa: CASSPLSWGLEETQYF
cdr3_nt: TGCGCCAGCAGCCCCCTCTCGTGGGGACTAGAAGAGACCCAGTACTTC

j_call: TRBJ1-1
d_call: TRBD1
v_call: TRBV28
clone_size: .
cdr3_aa: CASSWTGTVTEAFF
cdr3_nt: TGTGCCAGCAGCTGGACCGGGACAGTAACTGAAGCTTTCTTT

j_call: TRBJ2-7
d_call: .
v_call: TRBV28
clone_size: .
cdr3_aa: CASRGQGRSYEQYF
cdr3_nt: TGTGCCAGCAGGGGGCAGGGTAGGTCCTACGAGCAGTACTTC

j_call: TRBJ2-7
d_call: .
v_call: TRBV28
clone_size: once
cdr3_aa: CASSLAASGNYEQYF
cdr3_nt: TGTGCCAGCAGTTTGGCAGCGAGCGGCAACTACGAGCAGTACTTC

j_call: TRBJ2-5
d_call: TRBD2
v_call: TRBV7-3
clone_size: .
cdr3_aa: CASSLGAGRDQYF
cdr3_nt: TGTGCCAGCAGCTTAGGGGCAGGGAGGGACCAGTACTTC

j_call: TRBJ2-1
d_call: .
v_call: TRBV29-1
clone_size: .
cdr3_aa: CSVVQGNNGQFF
cdr3_nt: TGCAGCGTTGTCCAGGGAAACAACGGGCAGTTCTTC

j_call: TRBJ2-7
d_call: TRBD2
v_call: TRBV7-3
clone_size: .
cdr3_aa: CASSPSYARGAGEQYF
cdr3_nt: TGTGCCAGCAGCCCATCATATGCGCGGGGGGCGGGAGAGCAGTACTTC

j_call: TRBJ1-5
d_call: .
v_call: TRBV4-2
clone_size: once
cdr3_aa: CASSPLGSRDQPQHF
cdr3_nt: TGTGCCAGCAGCCCACTCGGGTCACGGGATCAGCCCCAGCATTTT

j_call: TRBJ1-1
d_call: .
v_call: TRBV10-3
clone_size: .
cdr3_aa: CAISESPGVNTEAFF
cdr3_nt: TGTGCCATCAGTGAGTCACCAGGGGTGAACACTGAAGCTTTCTTT

j_call: TRBJ2-7
d_call: TRBD1
v_call: TRBV6-6
clone_size: once
cdr3_aa: CASRRTGGGYEQYF
cdr3_nt: TGTGCCAGCAGACGGACAGGGGGGGGGTACGAGCAGTACTTC

j_call: TRBJ2-1
d_call: TRBD2
v_call: TRBV6-1
clone_size: .
cdr3_aa: CASSGSWDYLNEQFF
cdr3_nt: TGTGCCAGCAGTGGGAGTTGGGACTACCTTAATGAGCAGTTCTTC

j_call: TRBJ2-5
d_call: .
v_call: TRBV7-3
clone_size: few
cdr3_aa: CASSLNPPPGETQYF
cdr3_nt: TGTGCCAGCAGCTTAAATCCCCCCCCGGGGGAGACCCAGTACTTC

j_call: TRBJ2-7
d_call: TRBD2
v_call: TRBV9
clone_size: .
cdr3_aa: CASSKGLAGNYEQYF
cdr3_nt: TGTGCCAGCAGCAAAGGACTAGCGGGGAACTACGAGCAGTACTTC

j_call: TRBJ2-1
d_call: TRBD2
v_call: TRBV7-8
clone_size: once
cdr3_aa: CASSLVVARWGGSYNEQFF
cdr3_nt: TGTGCCAGCAGCTTAGTCGTGGCCCGGTGGGGGGGGTCCTACAATGAGCAGTTCTTC